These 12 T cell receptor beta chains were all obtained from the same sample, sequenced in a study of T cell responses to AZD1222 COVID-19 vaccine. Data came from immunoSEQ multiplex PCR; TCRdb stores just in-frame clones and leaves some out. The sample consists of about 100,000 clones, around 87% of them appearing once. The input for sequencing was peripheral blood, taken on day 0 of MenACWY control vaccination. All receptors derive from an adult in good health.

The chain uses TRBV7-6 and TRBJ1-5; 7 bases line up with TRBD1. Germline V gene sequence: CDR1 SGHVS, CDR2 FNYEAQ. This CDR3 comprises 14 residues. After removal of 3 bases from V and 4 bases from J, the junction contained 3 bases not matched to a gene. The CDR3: CASSLGQINQPQHF. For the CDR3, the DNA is TGTGCCAGCAGCTTGGGACAGATTAATCAGCCCCAGCATTTT.

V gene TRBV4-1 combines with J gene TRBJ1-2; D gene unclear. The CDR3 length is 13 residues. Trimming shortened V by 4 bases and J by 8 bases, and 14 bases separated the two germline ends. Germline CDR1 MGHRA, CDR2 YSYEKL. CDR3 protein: CASSPRSYWGYTF. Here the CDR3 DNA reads TGCGCCAGCAGCCCCAGATCTTATTGGGGCTACACCTTC.

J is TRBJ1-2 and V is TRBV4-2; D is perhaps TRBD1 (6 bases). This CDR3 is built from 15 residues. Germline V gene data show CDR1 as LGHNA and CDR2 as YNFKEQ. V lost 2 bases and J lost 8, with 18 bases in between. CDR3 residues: CASSQTGGQTGGYTF. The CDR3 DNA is TGTGCCAGCAGCCAAACCGGGGGGCAAACTGGCGGCTACACCTTC.

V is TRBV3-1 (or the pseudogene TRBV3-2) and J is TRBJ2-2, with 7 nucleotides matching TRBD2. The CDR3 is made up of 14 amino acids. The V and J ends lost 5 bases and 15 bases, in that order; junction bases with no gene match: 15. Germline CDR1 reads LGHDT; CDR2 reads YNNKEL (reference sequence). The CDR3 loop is CASSSDQVTGRVFF. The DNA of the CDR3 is TGTGCCAGCAGCTCCGACCAAGTGACGGGGAGGGTGTTTTTT.

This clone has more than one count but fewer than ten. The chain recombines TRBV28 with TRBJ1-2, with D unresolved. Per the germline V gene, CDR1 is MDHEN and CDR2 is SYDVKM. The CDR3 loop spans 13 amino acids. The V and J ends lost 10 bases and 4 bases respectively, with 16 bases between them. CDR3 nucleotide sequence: TGTGCCACTCTAACGGAAGGCCGCTATGGCTACACCTTC. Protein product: CATLTEGRYGYTF.

The CDR3 DNA is TGTGCCAGCAGTTACGGACAGGGGGCTGACACTGAAGCTTTCTTT. Protein sequence: CASSYGQGADTEAFF. The rearrangement joins TRBV6-2 or TRBV6-3 to TRBJ1-1; 11 bases match TRBD1. With V trimmed by 2 bases and J by 3 bases, 2 bases remained unmatched. Per germline, CDR1 MNHEY and CDR2 SVGEGT. The CDR3 is made up of 15 amino acids.

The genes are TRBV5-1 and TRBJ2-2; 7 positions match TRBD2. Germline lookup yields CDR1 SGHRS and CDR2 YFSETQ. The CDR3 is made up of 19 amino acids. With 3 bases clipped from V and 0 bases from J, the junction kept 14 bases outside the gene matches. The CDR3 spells CASSWGRGREGPNTGELFF. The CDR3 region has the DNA TGCGCCAGCAGCTGGGGGAGGGGCAGGGAAGGACCGAACACCGGGGAGCTGTTTTTT.

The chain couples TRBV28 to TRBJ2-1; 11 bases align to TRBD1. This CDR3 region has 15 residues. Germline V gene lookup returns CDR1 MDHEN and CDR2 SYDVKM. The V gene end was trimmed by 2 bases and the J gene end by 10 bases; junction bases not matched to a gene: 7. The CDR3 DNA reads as TGTGCCAGCAGTTTAGGACAGGGGGCGCAATGGGAGCAGTTCTTC. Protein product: CASSLGQGAQWEQFF.

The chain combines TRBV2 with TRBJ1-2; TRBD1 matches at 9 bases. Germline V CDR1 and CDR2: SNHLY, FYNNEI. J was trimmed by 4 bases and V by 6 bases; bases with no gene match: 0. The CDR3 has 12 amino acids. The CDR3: CASRGQGYGYTF. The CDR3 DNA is TGTGCCAGCAGGGGACAGGGCTATGGCTACACCTTC.

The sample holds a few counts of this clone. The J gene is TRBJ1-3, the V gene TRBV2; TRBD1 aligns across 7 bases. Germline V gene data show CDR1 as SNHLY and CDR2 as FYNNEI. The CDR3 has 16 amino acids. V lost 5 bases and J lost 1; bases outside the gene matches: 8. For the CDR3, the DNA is TGTGCCAGCAGTAAGGACAGGAATCGGTCTGGAAACACCATATATTTT. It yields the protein CASSKDRNRSGNTIYF.

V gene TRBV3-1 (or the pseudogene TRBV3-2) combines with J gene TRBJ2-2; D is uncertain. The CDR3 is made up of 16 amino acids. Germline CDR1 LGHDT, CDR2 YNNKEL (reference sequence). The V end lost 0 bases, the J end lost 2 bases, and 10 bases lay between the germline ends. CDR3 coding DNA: TGTGCCAGCAGCCAAGAAGTCGGTGCAAACACCGGGGAGCTGTTTTTT. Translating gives CASSQEVGANTGELFF.

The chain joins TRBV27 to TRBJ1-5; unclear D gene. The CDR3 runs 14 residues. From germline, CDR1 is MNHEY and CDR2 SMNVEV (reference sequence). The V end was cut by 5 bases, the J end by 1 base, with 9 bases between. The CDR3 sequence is CASSPQDSNQPQHF. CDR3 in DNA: TGTGCCAGCAGTCCCCAAGACAGCAATCAGCCCCAGCATTTT.